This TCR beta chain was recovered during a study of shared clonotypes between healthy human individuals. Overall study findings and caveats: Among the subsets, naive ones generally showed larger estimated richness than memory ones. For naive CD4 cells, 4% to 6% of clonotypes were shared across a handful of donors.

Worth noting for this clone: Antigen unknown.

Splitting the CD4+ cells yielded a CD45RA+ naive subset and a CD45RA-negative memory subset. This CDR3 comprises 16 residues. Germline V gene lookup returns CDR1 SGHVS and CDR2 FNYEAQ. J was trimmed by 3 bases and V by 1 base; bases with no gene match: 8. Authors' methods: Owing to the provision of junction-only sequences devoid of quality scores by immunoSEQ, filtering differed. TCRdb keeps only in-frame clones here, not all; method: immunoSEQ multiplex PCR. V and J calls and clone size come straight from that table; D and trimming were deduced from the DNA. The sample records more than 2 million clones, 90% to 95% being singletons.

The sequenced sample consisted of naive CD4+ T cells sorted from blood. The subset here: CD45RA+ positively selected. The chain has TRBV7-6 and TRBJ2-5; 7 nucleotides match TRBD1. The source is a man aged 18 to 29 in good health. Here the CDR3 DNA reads TGTGCCAGCAGCTTAGTTTTAGGGGGCGCAGAAGAGACCCAGTACTTC. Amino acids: CASSLVLGGAEETQYF.